Below are 7 T cell receptor beta chains sequenced from a single sample in a study of blood T cell repertoires in COVID-19. Sequenced by immunoSEQ multiplex PCR; TCRdb stores in-frame clones only, minus some. This table holds 55,000 to 70,000 clones, roughly 86% found once. The sequencing input was peripheral blood. Receptor source: a man aged 55-75 years with acute or convalescent COVID-19.

This clone was found once. The chain recombines TRBV5-4 with TRBJ2-3; a weak D match, TRBD1 (6 bases). This CDR3 has 15 residues. Germline CDR1 reads SGHNT; CDR2 reads YYREEE (reference sequence). The V gene lost 2 bases and the J gene lost 0 bases, with 10 bases spanning the gap. CDR3 residues: CASSFKGGSTDTQYF. CDR3 nucleotides: TGTGCCAGCAGCTTCAAAGGGGGTAGCACAGATACGCAGTATTTT.

The genes are TRBV2 and TRBJ1-5; 12 bases match TRBD1. The CDR3 length is 15 residues. After removal of 8 bases from V and 7 bases from J, the junction contained 9 bases not matched to a gene. Germline-derived CDR1 and CDR2 are SNHLY and FYNNEI. This CDR3 is CASDYGTGGWQPQHF. CDR3 nucleotide sequence: TGTGCCAGCGATTATGGGACAGGGGGCTGGCAGCCCCAGCATTTT. Combining the CDR3 with reference TRBV2 and TRBJ1-5 gives the whole variable domain EPEVTQTPSHQVTQMGQEVILRCVPISNHLYFYWYRQILGQKVEFLVSFYNNEISEKSEIFDDQFSVERPDGSNFTLKIRSTKLEDSAMYFCASDYGTGGWQPQHFGDGTRLSIL.

The chain couples TRBV4-3 to TRBJ1-6; TRBD1 matches 8 bases. The junction had 1 base not matched to a gene; V was cut back by 6 bases and J by 6 bases. This CDR3 spans 13 amino acids. Germline CDR1 reads LGHNA; CDR2 reads YSLEER. The CDR3 loop is CASRQGGNSPLHF. The CDR3 DNA sequence: TGCGCCAGCAGACAGGGGGGTAATTCACCCCTCCACTTT.

The chain has TRBV3-1 (or the pseudogene TRBV3-2) and TRBJ1-5; 8 nucleotides match TRBD1. The CDR3 consists of 16 residues. The trim removed 2 bases at V and 3 bases at J, leaving 6 bases unmatched. Germline assignment: CDR1 LGHDT and CDR2 YNNKEL (reference sequence). CDR3 in amino acids: CASSQMTGESNQPQHF. CDR3 DNA: TGTGCCAGCAGCCAAATGACAGGGGAGTCCAATCAGCCCCAGCATTTT.

A word on this clone: Within the sample, other DNA sequences also encode this same CDR3. The chain is built from TRBV5-4 and TRBJ1-1; 8 nucleotides align to TRBD1. Losses at the gene ends were 1 base for V and 4 bases for J; bases not matched to a gene: 0. This CDR3 is 13 amino acids long. The germline CDR1 and CDR2 sequences are SGHNT and YYREEE (reference sequence). The CDR3 nucleotides are TGTGCCAGCAGCTTGACAGGGGGCACTGAAGCTTTCTTT. Translated: CASSLTGGTEAFF.

V is TRBV3-1 (or the pseudogene TRBV3-2) and J is TRBJ2-2; 16 bases map to TRBD2. There are 20 residues in the CDR3. V shed 7 bases and J 2 bases; nucleotides not matched to a gene: 13. In germline, CDR1 is LGHDT, CDR2 YNNKEL (reference sequence). The CDR3 protein is CASINIGGTSGGENTGELFF. The CDR3 coding sequence is TGTGCCAGCATCAACATTGGCGGGACTAGCGGGGGGGAAAACACCGGGGAGCTGTTTTTT.

This rearrangement joins TRBV4-3 to TRBJ2-7; no firm D call. This CDR3 contains 14 residues. The germline V gene encodes CDR1 LGHNA and CDR2 YSLEER. V was trimmed by 0 bases and J by 0 bases, leaving 6 bases between them. This chain's CDR3 is CASSQDTGSYEQYF. Written as DNA, the CDR3 is TGCGCCAGCAGCCAAGATACGGGCTCCTACGAGCAGTACTTC.